Given below is one TCR beta chain in context. Its antigen remains unidentified. Single viable CD3+CD4+CD8-CD45RO+ cells were sorted as the memory CD4+ T cells. CMV serostatus came from serum IgG against pp150, pp28, p38, p52. This specimen belongs to a study of memory CD4+ T cells and cytomegalovirus serostatus. Study information: Of the healthy Belgian adults, several were CMV seropositive and more than 20 seronegative. Notes on the study in general: 67 of 164 known CMV-associated TCRbeta sequences appeared in CD4+ memory.

Germline lookup yields CDR1 SGHRS and CDR2 YFSETQ. This CDR3 comprises 15 residues. J was trimmed by 6 bases and V by 0 bases; bases with no gene match: 6. TCRdb's copy holds only in-frame clones and misses some; the assay was immunoSEQ multiplex PCR. The data show about 44,000 clones, with 76% seen just once and 1.9% held by the top ten. The receptor's source is an adult in good health and CMV-seronegative. The chain combines TRBV5-1 with TRBJ2-7, with 10 bases identical to TRBD1. Sample: memory CD4+ T cells from blood. CDR3 nucleotide sequence: TGCGCCAGCAGCTTGGACGGGACAGGGGCAGCCGAGCAGTACTTC. It encodes CASSLDGTGAAEQYF. Combining the CDR3 with reference TRBV5-1 and TRBJ2-7 gives the whole variable domain KAGVTQTPRYLIKTRGQQVTLSCSPISGHRSVSWYQQTPGQGLQFLFEYFSETQRNKGNFPGRFSGRQFSNSRSEMNVSTLELGDSALYLCASSLDGTGAAEQYFGPGTRLTVT.